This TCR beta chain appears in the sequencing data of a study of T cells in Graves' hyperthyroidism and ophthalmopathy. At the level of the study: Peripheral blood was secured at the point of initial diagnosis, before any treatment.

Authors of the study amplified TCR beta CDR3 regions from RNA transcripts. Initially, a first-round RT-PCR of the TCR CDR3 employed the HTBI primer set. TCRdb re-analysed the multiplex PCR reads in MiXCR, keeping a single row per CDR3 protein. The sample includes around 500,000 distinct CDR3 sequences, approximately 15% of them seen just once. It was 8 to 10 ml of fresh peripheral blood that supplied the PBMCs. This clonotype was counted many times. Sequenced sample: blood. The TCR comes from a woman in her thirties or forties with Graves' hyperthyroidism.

CDR3 in amino acids: CASSLGQASEAFF. The DNA for the CDR3 is TGTGCCAGTAGTTTGGGACAGGCGTCAGAGGCTTTCTTT. The V gene is TRBV19, the J gene TRBJ1-1; 8 nucleotides align to TRBD1. V dropped 5 bases and J dropped 11; count of bases not matched to a gene: 10. This CDR3 comprises 13 residues. Germline V gene lookup returns CDR1 LNHDA and CDR2 SQIVND (reference sequence).